Listed below are T cell receptor beta chains from one sample, sequenced in a study of tumor-infiltrating lymphocytes in primary liver carcinoma. TCRdb called the multiplex PCR reads again in MiXCR, with one record for every CDR3 protein. The table includes tens of thousands of distinct CDR3 sequences, less than 75% detected once. The specimen sequenced was liver tumor tissue from sampling region 2. Receptors originate from a man aged 35-49 years with primary liver carcinoma and hepatitis B virus infection. CDR3s include the opening cysteine and the closing phenylalanine or tryptophan. A D gene is named only where the DNA matches it firmly. Expanded clones get a size class; other rows say once, few or many, or leave the size out.

d_gene,v_gene,abundance,j_gene,CDR3aa,CDR3nt
TRBD2,TRBV5-5,.,TRBJ2-1,CASSSGLTIGYYNEQFF,TGTGCCAGTAGCTCGGGACTAACCATCGGTTACTATAATGAGCAGTTCTTC
TRBD1,TRBV11-2,.,TRBJ2-5,CTSSLRAGGSGETQYF,TGTACCAGCAGCCTAAGAGCAGGGGGCTCGGGGGAGACCCAGTACTTC
TRBD2,TRBV12-3/TRBV12-4,.,TRBJ2-4,CTSKRAGEGTIQYF,TGTACCAGCAAGAGAGCGGGAGAGGGAACCATTCAATACTTC
TRBD1,TRBV6-6,.,TRBJ2-7,CASSKTGQAFPYGQYF,TGTGCCAGCAGCAAAACGGGACAGGCGTTCCCCTACGGGCAATACTTC
.,TRBV4-2,.,TRBJ1-6,CASSQEGSGGDSPPHF,TGTGCCAGCAGCCAAGAGGGGTCAGGAGGAGATTCACCCCCCCACTTT
TRBD1,TRBV11-1,.,TRBJ2-7,CVSSPDGQGAYEQYF,TGTGTCAGTAGCCCCGACGGACAGGGGGCCTACGAGCAGTACTTC
.,TRBV6-6,.,TRBJ2-7,CASSQQHYEKHF,TGTGCCAGCAGTCAACAGCACTACGAGAAGCACTTC
TRBD1,TRBV12-3/TRBV12-4,.,TRBJ1-2,CASSLGQGANHGYTF,TGTGCCAGCAGCCTCGGACAGGGGGCAAACCACGGCTATACCTTC
.,TRBV11-2,.,TRBJ1-5,CASSYTDTQHF,TGTGCCAGCAGCTACACAGATACGCAGCATTTT
TRBD1,TRBV6-6,.,TRBJ1-5,CASSFGQGDRRHYF,TGTGCCAGCAGTTTCGGACAGGGGGATCGGCGCCACTATTTT
.,TRBV11-2,.,TRBJ2-5,CASSQAPGGGKEAQYF,TGTGCCAGCAGCCAAGCCCCCGGCGGAGGGAAAGAGGCCCAGTACTTC
.,TRBV6-1,.,TRBJ1-2,CAISAGCYGYIF,TGTGCCATCAGTGCCGGCTGTTATGGCTACATCTTC
TRBD2,TRBV6-2/TRBV6-3,.,TRBJ2-1,CANRPLAGGFIPYNEQFF,TGTGCCAACAGACCTCTAGCGGGCGGATTCATACCTTACAATGAGCAGTTCTTC
.,TRBV12-3/TRBV12-4,few,TRBJ1-1,CASRTSALGTEAFF,TGTGCCAGCAGGACCTCCGCTTTAGGGACTGAAGCTTTCTTT
.,TRBV29-1,many,TRBJ2-3,CSVAPSTDTQYF,TGCAGCGTTGCCCCTTCCACAGATACGCAGTATTTT
TRBD1,TRBV29-1,.,TRBJ2-5,CSVERDRGMAETQYF,TGTAGCGTTGAAAGGGACAGGGGTATGGCAGAGACCCAGTACTTC